The 5 T cell receptor beta chains below all came from one sample that was sequenced in a study of cytomegalovirus exposure and HLA in healthy donors. 13 Jbeta primers and 60 Vbeta primers were used for the PCR. Produced via immunoSEQ multiplex PCR; TCRdb's table is partial and in-frame only. The sample holds 150,000 to 200,000 clones, under 80% seen once. Sequences were obtained from PBMCs. The origin of the receptors is a female donor in good health and CMV-seronegative.

This chain uses TRBV28 with TRBJ1-2; D is uncertain. V dropped 1 base and J dropped 3 bases, with 6 bases sitting between them. CDR1 is MDHEN, CDR2 SYDVKM, per germline. The CDR3 extends over 13 amino acids. The CDR3 coding sequence is TGTGCCAGCAGTTTATTCCTAGACTATGGCTACACCTTC. Encoded protein: CASSLFLDYGYTF.

The CDR3, as DNA: TGTGCCAGCAGCTTCCCGAACGCCACAGCGGGGGGAAACACAGATACGCAGTATTTT. This translates into CASSFPNATAGGNTDTQYF. V usage is TRBV7-6 and J usage is TRBJ2-3; 9 nucleotides agree with TRBD2. The V gene's germline CDR1 is SGHVS and CDR2 FNYEAQ. V lost 3 bases, J lost 2 bases, and 15 bases stayed unmatched. The CDR3 contains 19 residues.

The V and J genes are TRBV4-1 and TRBJ2-3, with TRBD2 identical over 10 bases. The J segment lost 5 bases and the V segment lost 2 bases, leaving 7 bases of the junction unmatched. The CDR3 consists of 16 residues. Germline CDR1 MGHRA, CDR2 YSYEKL. DNA for the CDR3: TGCGCCAGCAGCCAACTAGCGGGAGTATTCAGAGATACGCAGTATTTT. It yields the protein CASSQLAGVFRDTQYF.

The chain uses TRBV4-3 and TRBJ1-2; possibly TRBD1 for D (5 bases). Trimming took 0 bases from V and 6 from J, leaving 14 bases between them. The length of the CDR3 is 15 residues. From germline, CDR1 is LGHNA and CDR2 YSLEER. As DNA, the CDR3 is TGCGCCAGCAGCCAAGACCCTGGGGGGAGGAATGGCTACACCTTC. Translated, it gives CASSQDPGGRNGYTF.

The gene calls are TRBV7-2 and TRBJ1-5; a possible D gene is TRBD1 (5 bases). CDR1 is SGHTA, CDR2 FQGNSA, per germline. The ends were cut back, 5 bases at V and 0 bases at J, with 11 bases in the middle. The CDR3 has 15 residues. The CDR3 spells CASSLDINSNQPQHF. The DNA of the CDR3 is TGTGCCAGCAGCCTGGACATTAATAGCAATCAGCCCCAGCATTTT.